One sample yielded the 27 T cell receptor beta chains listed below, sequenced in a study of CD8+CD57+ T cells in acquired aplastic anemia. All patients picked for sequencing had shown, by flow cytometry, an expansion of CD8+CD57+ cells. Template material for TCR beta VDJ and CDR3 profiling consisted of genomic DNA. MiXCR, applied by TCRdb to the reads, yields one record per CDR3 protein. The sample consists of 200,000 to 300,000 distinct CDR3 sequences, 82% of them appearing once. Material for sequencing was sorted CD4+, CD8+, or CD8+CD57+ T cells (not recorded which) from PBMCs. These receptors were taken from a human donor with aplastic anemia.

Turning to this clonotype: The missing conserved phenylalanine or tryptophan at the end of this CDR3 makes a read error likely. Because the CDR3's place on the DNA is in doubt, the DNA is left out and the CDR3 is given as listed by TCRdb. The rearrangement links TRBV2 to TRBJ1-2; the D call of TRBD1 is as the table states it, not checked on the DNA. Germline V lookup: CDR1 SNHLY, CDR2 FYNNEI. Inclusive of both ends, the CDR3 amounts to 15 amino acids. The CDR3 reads CASGDGGADTQYFTL.

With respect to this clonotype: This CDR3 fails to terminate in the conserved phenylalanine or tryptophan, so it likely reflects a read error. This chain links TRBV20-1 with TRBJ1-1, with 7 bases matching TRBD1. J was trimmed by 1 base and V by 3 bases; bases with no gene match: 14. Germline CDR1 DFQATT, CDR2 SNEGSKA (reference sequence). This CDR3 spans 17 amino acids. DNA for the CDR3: TGCAGTGCTAGTGGGGTAGACAGGGATGTGGAGAACACTGAAGCTTTCTCT. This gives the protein CSASGVDRDVENTEAFS.

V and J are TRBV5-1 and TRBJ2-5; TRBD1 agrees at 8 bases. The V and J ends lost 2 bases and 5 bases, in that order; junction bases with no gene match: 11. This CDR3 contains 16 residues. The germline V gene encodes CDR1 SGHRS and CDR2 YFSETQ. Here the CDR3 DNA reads TGCGCCAGCAGCTTCTTGGGACAGGTTTGGATTGAGACCCAGTACTTC. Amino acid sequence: CASSFLGQVWIETQYF.

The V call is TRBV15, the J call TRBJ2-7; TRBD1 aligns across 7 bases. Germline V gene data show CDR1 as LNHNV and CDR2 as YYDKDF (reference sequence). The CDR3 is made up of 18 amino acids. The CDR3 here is CASSIGPDGTALSYEQYV. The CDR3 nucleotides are TGTGCCAGCAGCATTGGGCCAGACGGGACAGCCCTTTCCTACGAGCAGTACGTC.

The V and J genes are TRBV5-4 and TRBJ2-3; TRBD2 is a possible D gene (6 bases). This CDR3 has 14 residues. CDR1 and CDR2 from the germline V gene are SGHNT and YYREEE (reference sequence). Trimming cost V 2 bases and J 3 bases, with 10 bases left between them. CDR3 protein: CASSFTSLTDTQYF. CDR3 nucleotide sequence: TGTGCCAGCAGCTTTACTAGCTTGACAGATACGCAGTATTTT.

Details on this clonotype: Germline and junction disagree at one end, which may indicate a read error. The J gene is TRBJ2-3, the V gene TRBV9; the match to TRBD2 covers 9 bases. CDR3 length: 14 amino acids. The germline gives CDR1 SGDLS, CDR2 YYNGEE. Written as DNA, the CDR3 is TGTGCCAGCAGCGTAGGACTAGCGGCCACAGAGACGCATTTT. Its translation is CASSVGLAATETHF.

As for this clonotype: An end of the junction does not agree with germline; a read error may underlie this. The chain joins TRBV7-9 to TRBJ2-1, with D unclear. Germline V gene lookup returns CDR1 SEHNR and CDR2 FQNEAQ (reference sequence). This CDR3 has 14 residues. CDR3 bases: TGTGCCAGCAGCGTAGGAGTATTCTGCGAGAGCCATGACTTC. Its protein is CASSVGVFCESHDF.

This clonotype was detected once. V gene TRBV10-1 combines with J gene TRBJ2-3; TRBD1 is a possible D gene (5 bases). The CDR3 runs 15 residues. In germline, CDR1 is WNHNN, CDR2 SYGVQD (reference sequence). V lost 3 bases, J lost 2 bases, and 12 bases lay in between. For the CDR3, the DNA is TGCGCCAGCAGTGATCAGACAGTACCCACAGATACGCAGTATTTT. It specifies CASSDQTVPTDTQYF.

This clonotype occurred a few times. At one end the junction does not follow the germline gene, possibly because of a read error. CDR3: CASSVAVANEQFF. The CDR3, as DNA: TGTGCCAGCAGCGTAGCGGTAGCCAATGAGCAGTTCTTC. The V gene is TRBV7-8, the J gene TRBJ2-1, with D perhaps TRBD2 (6 bases). Germline assignment: CDR1 SGHVS and CDR2 FQNEAQ. This CDR3 has 13 amino acids.

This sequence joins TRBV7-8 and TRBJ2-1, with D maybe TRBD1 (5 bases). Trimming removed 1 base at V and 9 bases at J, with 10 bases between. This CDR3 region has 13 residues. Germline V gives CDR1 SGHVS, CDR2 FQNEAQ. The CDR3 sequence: CASSLEGSGEQFF. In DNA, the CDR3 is TGTGCCAGCAGCTTAGAGGGGTCAGGTGAGCAGTTCTTC.

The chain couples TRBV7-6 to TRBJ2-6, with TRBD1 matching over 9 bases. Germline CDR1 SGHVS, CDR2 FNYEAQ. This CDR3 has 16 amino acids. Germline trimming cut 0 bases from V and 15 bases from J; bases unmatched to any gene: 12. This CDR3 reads CASSLARDRVDSPLTF. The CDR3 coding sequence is TGTGCCAGCAGCTTAGCCCGGGACAGGGTTGATTCACCCCTGACTTTC. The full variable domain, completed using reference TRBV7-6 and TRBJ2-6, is GAGVSQSPRYKVTKRGQDVALRCDPISGHVSLYWYRQALGQGPEFLTYFNYEAQQDKSGLPNDRFSAERPEGSISTLTIQRTEQRDSAMYRCASSLARDRVDSPLTFGAGSRLTVL.

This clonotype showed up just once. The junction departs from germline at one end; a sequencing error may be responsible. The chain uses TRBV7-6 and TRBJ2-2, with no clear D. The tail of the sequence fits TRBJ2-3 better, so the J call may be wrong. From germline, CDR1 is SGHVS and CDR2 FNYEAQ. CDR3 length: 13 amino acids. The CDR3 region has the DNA TGTGCCAGCTCCTCCGCTCCCACAGATGCGCAGTATTTT. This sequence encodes CASSSAPTDAQYF.

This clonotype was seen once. This CDR3 reads CASSPSRGGAGNIQYF. The CDR3 DNA is TGTGCCAGCAGCCCATCTCGCGGAGGAGCTGGGAACATTCAGTACTTC. The chain has TRBV3-1 and TRBJ2-4, with D possibly matching TRBD2 (5 bases). Trimming removed 4 bases from V and 7 bases from J, with 20 bases in between. CDR1 and CDR2 from the germline V gene are LGHDT and YNNKEL (reference sequence). The CDR3 totals 16 residues. Full variable domain (remainder filled in from reference TRBV3-1 and TRBJ2-4): DTAVSQTPKYLVTQMGNDKSIKCEQNLGHDTMYWYKQDSKKFLKIMFSYNNKELIINETVPNRFSPKSPDKAHLNLHINSLELGDSAVYFCASSPSRGGAGNIQYFGAGTRLSVL.

The CDR3 here is CASSPWDSGNEQFF. For the CDR3, the DNA is TGTGCCAGCAGCCCTTGGGACAGCGGCAATGAGCAGTTCTTC. J is TRBJ2-1 and V is TRBV7-8; 7 nucleotides agree with TRBD1. The junction had 7 bases not matched to a gene; V was cut back by 5 bases and J by 6 bases. The germline V gene encodes CDR1 SGHVS and CDR2 FQNEAQ. The CDR3 spans 14 residues.

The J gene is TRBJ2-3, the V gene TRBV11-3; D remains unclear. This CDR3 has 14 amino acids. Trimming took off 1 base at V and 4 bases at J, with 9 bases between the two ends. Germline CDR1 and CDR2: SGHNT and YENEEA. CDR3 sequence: CASSLGLTADTQYF. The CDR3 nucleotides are TGTGCCAGCAGCTTAGGTCTGACCGCAGATACGCAGTATTTT.

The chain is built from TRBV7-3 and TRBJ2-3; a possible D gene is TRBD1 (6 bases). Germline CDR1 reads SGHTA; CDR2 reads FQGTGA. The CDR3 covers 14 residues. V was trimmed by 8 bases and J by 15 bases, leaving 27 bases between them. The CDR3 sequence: CASSRQAGAVKHYF. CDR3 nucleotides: TGTGCCAGCTCAAGACAGGCCGGCGCCGTTAAACACTATTTT.

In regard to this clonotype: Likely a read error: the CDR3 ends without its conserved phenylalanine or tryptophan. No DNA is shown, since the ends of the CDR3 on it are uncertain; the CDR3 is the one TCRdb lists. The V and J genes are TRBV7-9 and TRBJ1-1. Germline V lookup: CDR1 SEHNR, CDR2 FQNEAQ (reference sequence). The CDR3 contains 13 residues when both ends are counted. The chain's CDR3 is CASSFTRGSEAFL.

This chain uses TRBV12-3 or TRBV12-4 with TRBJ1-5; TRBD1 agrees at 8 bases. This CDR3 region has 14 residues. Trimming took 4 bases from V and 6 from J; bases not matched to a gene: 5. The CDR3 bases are TGTGCCAGCAGTTCTGGGGACAGGCGTCAGCCCCAGCATTTT. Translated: CASSSGDRRQPQHF.

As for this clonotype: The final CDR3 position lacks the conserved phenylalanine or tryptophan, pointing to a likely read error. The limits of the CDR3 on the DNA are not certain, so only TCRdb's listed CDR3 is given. CDR3 protein: CASGDGGADTQYFAPV. The chain combines TRBV2 with TRBJ1-1; TRBD1 is the table's D call, not checked against the DNA. The length of the CDR3 is 16 amino acids, counting both ends. Germline values: CDR1 SNHLY, CDR2 FYNNEI.

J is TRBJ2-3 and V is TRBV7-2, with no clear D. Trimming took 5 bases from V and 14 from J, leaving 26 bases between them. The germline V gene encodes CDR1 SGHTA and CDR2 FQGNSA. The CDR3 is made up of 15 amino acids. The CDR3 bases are TGTGCCAGCAGCGTATTTCAGTCAATTAGAGGTTCGCCGTATTTT. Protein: CASSVFQSIRGSPYF.

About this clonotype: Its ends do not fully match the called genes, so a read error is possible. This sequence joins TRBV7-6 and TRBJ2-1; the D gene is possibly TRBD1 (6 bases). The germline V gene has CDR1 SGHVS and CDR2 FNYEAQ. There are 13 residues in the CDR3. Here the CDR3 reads CASSSDRILEPFF. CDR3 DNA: TGTGCCAGCAGCTCAGACAGGATCCTGGAGCCGTTCTTC.

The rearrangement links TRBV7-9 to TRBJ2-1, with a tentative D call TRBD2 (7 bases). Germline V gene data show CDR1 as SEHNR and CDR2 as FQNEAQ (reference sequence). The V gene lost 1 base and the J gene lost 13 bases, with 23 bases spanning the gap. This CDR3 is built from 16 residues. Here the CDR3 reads CASSLVPGGLIFEQFF. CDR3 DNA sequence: TGTGCCAGCAGCTTAGTACCCGGGGGGCTGATTTTTGAACAGTTCTTC.

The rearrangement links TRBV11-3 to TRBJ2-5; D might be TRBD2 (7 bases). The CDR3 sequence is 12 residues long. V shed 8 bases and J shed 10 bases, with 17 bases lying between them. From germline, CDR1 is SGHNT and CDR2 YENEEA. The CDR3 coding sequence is TGTGCCAGCGGGGGCGGGGGCAAAGACCAGTACTTC. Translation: CASGGGGKDQYF.

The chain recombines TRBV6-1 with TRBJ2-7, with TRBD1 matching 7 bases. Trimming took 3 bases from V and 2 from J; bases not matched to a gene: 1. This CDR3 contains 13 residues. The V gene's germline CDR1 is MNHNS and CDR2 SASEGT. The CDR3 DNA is TGTGCCAGCAGTGATGGGACAGCCTACGAGCAGTACTTC. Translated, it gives CASSDGTAYEQYF.

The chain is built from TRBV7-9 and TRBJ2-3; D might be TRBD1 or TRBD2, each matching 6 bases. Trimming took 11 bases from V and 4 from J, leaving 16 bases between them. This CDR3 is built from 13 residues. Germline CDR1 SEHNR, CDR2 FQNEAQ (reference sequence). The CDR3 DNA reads TGTGCCTACGGGGTCGGGGGCTCAGATACGCAGTATTTT. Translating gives CAYGVGGSDTQYF.

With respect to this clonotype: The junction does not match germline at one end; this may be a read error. The DNA for the CDR3 is TGTGCCATCAGTGAGTCTTCCGGAGAACATTTCAATGAAAAGCTGTTC. Its protein is CAISESSGEHFNEKLF. This chain uses TRBV10-3 with TRBJ2-1; D gene ambiguous. Germline V gene data show CDR1 as ENHRY and CDR2 as SYGVKD. The CDR3 runs to 16 residues.

The CDR3 is CATDGGAGNGQDEQFF. The CDR3 nucleotides are TGTGCCACCGACGGGGGGGCCGGAAACGGTCAGGATGAGCAGTTCTTC. J is TRBJ2-1 and V is TRBV6-6, with 8 bases matching TRBD2. CDR3 length: 16 amino acids. Germline V gene lookup returns CDR1 MNHNY and CDR2 SVGAGI (reference sequence). After removal of 10 bases from V and 8 bases from J, the junction contained 19 bases not matched to a gene.